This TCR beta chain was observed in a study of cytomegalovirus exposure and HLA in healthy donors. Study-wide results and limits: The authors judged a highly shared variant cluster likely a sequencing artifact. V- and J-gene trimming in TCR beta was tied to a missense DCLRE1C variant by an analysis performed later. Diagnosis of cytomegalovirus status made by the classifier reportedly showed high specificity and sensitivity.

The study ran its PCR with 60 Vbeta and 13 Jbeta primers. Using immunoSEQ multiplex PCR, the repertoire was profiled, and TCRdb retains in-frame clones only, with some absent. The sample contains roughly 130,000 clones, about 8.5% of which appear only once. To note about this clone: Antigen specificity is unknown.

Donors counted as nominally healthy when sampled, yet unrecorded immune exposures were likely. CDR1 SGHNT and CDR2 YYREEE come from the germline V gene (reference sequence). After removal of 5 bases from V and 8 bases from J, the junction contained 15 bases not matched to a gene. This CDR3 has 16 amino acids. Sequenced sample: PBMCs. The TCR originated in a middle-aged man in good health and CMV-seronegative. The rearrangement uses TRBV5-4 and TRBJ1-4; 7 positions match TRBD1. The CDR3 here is CASSSPGVRGSEKLFF. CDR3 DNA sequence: TGTGCCAGCAGTTCCCCGGGGGTCAGGGGGTCCGAAAAACTGTTTTTT.